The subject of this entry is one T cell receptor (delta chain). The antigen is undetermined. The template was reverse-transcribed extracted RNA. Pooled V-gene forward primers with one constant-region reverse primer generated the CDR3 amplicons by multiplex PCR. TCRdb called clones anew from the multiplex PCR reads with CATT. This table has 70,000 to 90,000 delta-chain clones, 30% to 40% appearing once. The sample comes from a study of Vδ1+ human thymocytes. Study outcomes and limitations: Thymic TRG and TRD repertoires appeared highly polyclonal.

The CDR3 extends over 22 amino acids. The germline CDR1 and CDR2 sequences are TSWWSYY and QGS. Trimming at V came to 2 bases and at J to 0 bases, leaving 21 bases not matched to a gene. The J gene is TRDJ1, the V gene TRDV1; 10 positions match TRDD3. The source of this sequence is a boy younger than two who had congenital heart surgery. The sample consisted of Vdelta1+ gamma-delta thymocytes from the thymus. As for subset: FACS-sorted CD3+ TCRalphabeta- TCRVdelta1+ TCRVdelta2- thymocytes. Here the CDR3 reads CALGEDPTPTYWGIPHTDKLIF. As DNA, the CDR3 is TGTGCTCTTGGGGAAGACCCTACTCCAACCTACTGGGGGATCCCTCACACCGATAAACTCATCTTT.